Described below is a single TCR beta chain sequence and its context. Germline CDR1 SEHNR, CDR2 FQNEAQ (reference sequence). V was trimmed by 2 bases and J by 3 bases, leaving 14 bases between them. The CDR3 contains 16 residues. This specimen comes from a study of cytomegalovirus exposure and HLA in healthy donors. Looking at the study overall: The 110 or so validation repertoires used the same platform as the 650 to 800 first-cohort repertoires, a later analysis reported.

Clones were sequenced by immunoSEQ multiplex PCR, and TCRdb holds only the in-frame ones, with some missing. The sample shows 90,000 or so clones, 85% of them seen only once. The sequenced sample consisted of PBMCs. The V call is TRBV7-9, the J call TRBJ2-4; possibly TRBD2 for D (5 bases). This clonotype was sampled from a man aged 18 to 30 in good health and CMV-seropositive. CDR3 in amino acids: CASSLWHSDGKNIQYF. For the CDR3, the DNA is TGTGCCAGCAGCTTATGGCATAGCGACGGCAAAAACATTCAGTACTTC.